This T cell receptor beta chain was captured by sequencing in a study of CD8+ T cells in alopecia areata. Study-level points and caveats: Higher clonality and more expanded CD8+ clones appeared in lesional than normal scalp.

cDNA prepared by RNA extraction and subsequent reverse transcription served as the template for sequencing. Data came from immunoSEQ multiplex PCR; TCRdb stores just in-frame clones and leaves some out. This sample has nearly 200,000 clones, with roughly 64% found just once. Germline CDR1 reads LGHNA; CDR2 reads YSLEER. J lost 0 bases, V lost 4 bases, and 2 bases had no gene match. The CDR3 sequence is 14 residues long. Documented treatment: oral pan-JAK inhibitor, 5-10 mg twice daily. In the case of this clone: The antigen remains undetermined.

The sequenced sample was CD4+ T cells sorted from blood, obtained at week 24, from a patient treated with tofacitinib. V and J are TRBV4-3 and TRBJ2-7, with 8 positions matching TRBD1. The receptor comes from a human donor with alopecia areata. CDR3 sequence: CASSRQGSSYEQYF. The CDR3 coding sequence is TGCGCCAGCAGCCGACAGGGGAGCTCCTACGAGCAGTACTTC.